These 30 T cell receptor beta chains originate from one sample sequenced in a study of CD8 T cells in ankylosing spondylitis listed by TCRdb under 2017. Beyond this particular receptor, the publication reports: A TCR beta motif made up of 7 to 9 highly homologous amino acid variants appeared to be characteristic of blood from ankylosing spondylitis patients.

These receptors' antigens are unknown. The library relied on 5' RACE. The instrument given in TCRdb is Illumina HiSeq 2500. TCRdb reprocessed the public reads (quality trimming at Q25 with fastp, clone calling with MiXCR) and kept in-frame beta chains. CDR3 protein sequences are deduplicated, and each keeps its most common genes and DNA. This sample comprises roughly 450,000 distinct CDR3 sequences, 20% to 30% of them detected only once. In total, the top ten clones hold 0.85% to 1% of the sample. What was sequenced was blood, either unsorted or a sorted T cell fraction (not recorded which). Receptors were obtained from a male donor with ankylosing spondylitis.

This chain uses TRBV7-9 with TRBJ1-1, with D possibly being TRBD1 (6 bases). The CDR3 runs to 14 residues. V was cut by 5 bases and J by 8 bases, with 18 bases left in between. Germline lookup yields CDR1 SEHNR and CDR2 FQNEAQ (reference sequence). CDR3 nucleotide sequence: TGTGCCAGCAGCCAACGCCACAGGGAGTGGGAAGCTTTCTTT. This encodes CASSQRHREWEAFF. The full variable domain, with the rest looked up from reference TRBV7-9 and TRBJ1-1, is DTGVSQNPRHKITKRGQNVTFRCDPISEHNRLYWYRQTLGQGPEFLTYFQNEAQLEKSRLLSDRFSAERPKGSFSTLEIQRTEQGDSAMYLCASSQRHREWEAFFGQGTRLTVV.

The CDR3: CASSLELAQDTQYF. The CDR3 region has the DNA TGTGCCAGCAGCTTAGAGCTAGCGCAAGATACGCAGTATTTT. The chain employs TRBV7-2 and TRBJ2-3, with a tentative D call TRBD2 (6 bases). Trimming left V 1 base short and J 5 bases short, with 10 bases between. CDR1 SGHTA and CDR2 FQGNSA come from the germline V gene. There are 14 residues in the CDR3.

This rearrangement joins TRBV20-1 to TRBJ2-5; 9 bases align to TRBD1. Germline CDR1 reads DFQATT; CDR2 reads SNEGSKA (reference sequence). CDR3 length: 14 amino acids. V shed 6 bases, J shed 5 bases, and the junction held 10 bases outside the gene matches. CDR3 sequence reads: CSAPLQGARETQYF. In DNA, the CDR3 is TGCAGTGCACCACTACAGGGGGCGAGGGAGACCCAGTACTTC.

This clonotype has just a few counts. The CDR3 coding sequence is TGCAGTGCTAGAGACGACAGGTCCCATCAGCCCCAGCATTTT. The encoded protein is CSARDDRSHQPQHF. This sequence joins TRBV20-1 and TRBJ1-5, with a weak D call TRBD1 (6 bases). CDR1 is DFQATT, CDR2 SNEGSKA, per germline (reference sequence). The V gene lost 0 bases and the J gene lost 5 bases, with 11 bases spanning the gap. The CDR3 spans 14 residues.

This clonotype was counted only a few times. V gene TRBV12-3 or TRBV12-4 combines with J gene TRBJ1-2; D is unresolved. Trimming stripped 1 base from V and 1 base from J, with 13 bases between. The CDR3 is 16 residues long. CDR3 loop: CASSLGARLFNYGYTF. DNA for the CDR3: TGTGCCAGCAGTTTAGGGGCCAGGCTTTTTAACTATGGCTACACCTTC.

This clonotype turned up a few times. The chain couples TRBV15 to TRBJ2-5, with D unclear. Germline lookup yields CDR1 LNHNV and CDR2 YYDKDF (reference sequence). This CDR3 is built from 12 residues. V lost 3 bases and J 6 bases, leaving 8 bases between the germline ends. Here the CDR3 DNA reads TGTGCCACCAGCAGGGGCTCGAAGACCCAGTACTTC. It translates to CATSRGSKTQYF.

This chain joins TRBV4-1 and TRBJ2-2; TRBD1 agrees at 11 bases. The CDR3 consists of 16 residues. With V trimmed by 4 bases and J by 5 bases, 6 bases remained unmatched. Germline assignment: CDR1 MGHRA and CDR2 YSYEKL. The CDR3 reads CASSPGQGAPTGELFF. CDR3 DNA sequence: TGCGCCAGCAGCCCAGGACAGGGGGCTCCGACCGGGGAGCTGTTTTTT.

The chain couples TRBV5-1 to TRBJ1-2, with 8 bases that match TRBD1. This CDR3 comprises 14 residues. Germline V gene data show CDR1 as SGHRS and CDR2 as YFSETQ. V lost 4 bases, J lost 5 bases, and 7 bases stayed unmatched. As DNA, the CDR3 is TGCGCCAGCAGCATAGGACAGGGAACGTATGGCTACACCTTC. Translation gives CASSIGQGTYGYTF.

The rearrangement links TRBV6-1 to TRBJ1-1; D not certain. Germline CDR1 reads MNHNS; CDR2 reads SASEGT. The CDR3 loop spans 13 amino acids. The V end was cut by 6 bases, the J end by 5 bases, with 13 bases between. For the CDR3, the DNA is TGTGCCAGCAGAAAGAGTGGGAGTACTGAAGCTTTCTTT. This sequence encodes CASRKSGSTEAFF.

This clonotype has a handful of counts. The genes are TRBV3-1 and TRBJ2-3; D perhaps matches TRBD2 (5 bases). Germline V gene data show CDR1 as LGHDT and CDR2 as YNNKEL (reference sequence). Trimming pared 4 bases from V and 1 base from J, leaving 12 bases between. CDR3 length equals 15 residues. The chain's CDR3 is CASSRRGSGTDTQYF. The CDR3 DNA follows: TGTGCCAGCAGCCGCAGAGGGAGTGGCACAGATACGCAGTATTTT.

J is TRBJ2-5 and V is TRBV7-8; D may be TRBD1 (6 bases). The CDR3 length is 15 residues. V lost 5 bases and J lost 12, with 25 bases in between. The V gene's germline CDR1 is SGHVS and CDR2 FQNEAQ. The CDR3 nucleotides read TGTGCCAGCAGCATTATACAAGACAGGTGGGATGACAAGTACTTC. Amino acids: CASSIIQDRWDDKYF. The variable domain in full, with the rest retrieved from reference TRBV7-8 and TRBJ2-5, is GAGVSQSPRYKVAKRGQDVALRCDPISGHVSLFWYQQALGQGPEFLTYFQNEAQLDKSGLPSDRFFAERPEGSVSTLKIQRTQQEDSAVYLCASSIIQDRWDDKYFGPGTRLLVL.

To note about this clonotype: The germline gene is not matched at one end of the junction; a read error may be the cause. This rearrangement joins TRBV25-1 to TRBJ2-7; TRBD1 aligns across 9 bases. CDR1 and CDR2 from the germline V gene are MGHDK and SYGVNS. The CDR3 consists of 14 residues. The CDR3 is CASSAWDRDYELYF. The DNA of the CDR3 is TGTGCCAGCAGTGCCTGGGACAGGGACTACGAGCTGTACTTC.

This clonotype was detected only once. CDR3 loop: CASSYSRRGTGELFF. CDR3 bases: TGTGCCAGCAGTTACTCCCGACGCGGGACCGGGGAGCTGTTTTTT. The chain joins TRBV6-2 or TRBV6-3 to TRBJ2-2; perhaps TRBD2 as D (5 bases). Trimming left V 0 bases short and J 5 bases short, with 10 bases between. This CDR3 is 15 amino acids long. Per germline, CDR1 MNHEY and CDR2 SVGEGT.

The table lists this clonotype with many counts. Written as DNA, the CDR3 is TGCAGTGCTCTCAGGGTGGCCTATGGCTACACCTTC. Its protein product is CSALRVAYGYTF. This sequence joins TRBV20-1 and TRBJ1-2; possibly TRBD1 for D (5 bases). Per germline, CDR1 DFQATT and CDR2 SNEGSKA (reference sequence). V lost 5 bases to trimming and J lost 4 bases, with 11 bases between them. This CDR3 is 12 amino acids long.

V gene TRBV30 combines with J gene TRBJ2-7; maybe TRBD2 (6 bases). V was trimmed by 2 bases and J by 0 bases, leaving 14 bases between them. Germline V gives CDR1 GTSNPN, CDR2 SVGIG (reference sequence). The CDR3 loop spans 15 amino acids. This CDR3 reads CAWSPGGSNSYEQYF. DNA of the CDR3: TGTGCCTGGAGTCCCGGGGGATCGAACTCCTACGAGCAGTACTTC. Using reference TRBV30 and TRBJ2-7 for the parts outside the CDR3, the full variable domain is SQTIHQWPATLVQPVGSPLSLECTVEGTSNPNLYWYRQAAGRGLQLLFYSVGIGQISSEVPQNLSASRPQDRQFILSSKKLLLSDSGFYLCAWSPGGSNSYEQYFGPGTRLTVT.

The V call is TRBV28, the J call TRBJ2-3; tentatively, D is TRBD1 or TRBD2 (6 bases each). CDR3 length equals 15 residues. Germline CDR1 and CDR2: MDHEN and SYDVKM. Between the trimmed V and J ends, which lost 6 bases and 5 bases, there was a span of 18 bases. The CDR3 reads CASSGVAGGQDTQYF. DNA for the CDR3: TGTGCCAGCAGCGGAGTTGCTGGGGGGCAAGATACGCAGTATTTT.

The CDR3 protein is CSARLQGREETQYF. The DNA of the CDR3 is TGCAGTGCTAGGCTACAGGGGCGGGAAGAGACCCAGTACTTC. The rearrangement uses TRBV20-1 and TRBJ2-5; 7 nucleotides match TRBD1. The CDR3 is 14 residues long. The germline V gene has CDR1 DFQATT and CDR2 SNEGSKA (reference sequence). The V and J ends lost 3 bases and 3 bases, in that order; junction bases with no gene match: 7.

The chain carries TRBV20-1 and TRBJ2-3; TRBD2 matches at 10 bases. Per the germline V gene, CDR1 is DFQATT and CDR2 is SNEGSKA (reference sequence). The trim removed 7 bases at V and 0 bases at J, leaving 7 bases unmatched. CDR3 length: 15 amino acids. For the CDR3, the DNA is TGCAGTGGGACTAGCGGATTAACTAGCACAGATACGCAGTATTTT. Its translation is CSGTSGLTSTDTQYF.

This clonotype showed up just a few times. The chain's CDR3 is CASSGEGETQYF. DNA for the CDR3: TGCGCCAGCTCGGGTGAGGGTGAGACCCAGTACTTC. J is TRBJ2-5 and V is TRBV5-1; a weak D match, TRBD2 (5 bases). This CDR3 has 12 amino acids. Deletions cut 7 bases from V and 5 bases from J, with 12 bases between. Germline V gene sequence: CDR1 SGHRS, CDR2 YFSETQ.

The gene calls are TRBV28 and TRBJ2-7, with 13 bases aligning to TRBD2. V lost 6 bases and J lost 4; bases outside the gene matches: 9. Germline CDR1 reads MDHEN; CDR2 reads SYDVKM. CDR3 length: 16 residues. The CDR3 DNA is TGTGCCAGCAGCCCAATACTAGCGGGAGGGCCTTACGAGCAGTACGTC. Translation: CASSPILAGGPYEQYV.

This clonotype was seen only a few times. The chain carries TRBV10-3 and TRBJ2-3; TRBD2 might be the D (6 bases). Germline CDR1 and CDR2: ENHRY and SYGVKD. V lost 9 bases and J 0 bases, leaving 13 bases between the germline ends. The CDR3 extends over 14 amino acids. In nucleotides, the CDR3 is TGTGCCATGGGACTCGATTCTAGCACAGATACGCAGTATTTT. This translates into CAMGLDSSTDTQYF.

The rearrangement uses TRBV20-1 and TRBJ1-2; TRBD1 is a possible D gene (5 bases). The CDR3 runs to 14 residues. Looked up from germline, CDR1 is DFQATT and CDR2 is SNEGSKA (reference sequence). Trimming shortened V by 6 bases and J by 4 bases, and 18 bases separated the two germline ends. Written as DNA, the CDR3 is TGCAGTGCCCCGTTTTCGCAGGGAAGCTATGGCTACACCTTC. It yields the protein CSAPFSQGSYGYTF.

V and J are TRBV7-2 and TRBJ2-5; D possibly corresponds to TRBD2 (7 bases). V lost 6 bases and J 3 bases, leaving 14 bases between the germline ends. The CDR3 spans 14 residues. Per germline, CDR1 SGHTA and CDR2 FQGNSA. The DNA for the CDR3 is TGTGCCAGCAGGGAGGGGGGGAGTAAAGAGACCCAGTACTTC. It encodes CASREGGSKETQYF.

This clonotype showed up just a few times. The chain recombines TRBV5-1 with TRBJ2-7; D is perhaps TRBD1 or TRBD2 (5 bases each). Germline V lookup: CDR1 SGHRS, CDR2 YFSETQ. The CDR3 consists of 13 residues. The germline V and J ends were trimmed by 4 bases and 2 bases, with 10 bases remaining between them. In DNA, the CDR3 is TGCGCCAGCAGCACAGGACTTACCTACGAGCAGTACTTC. This sequence encodes CASSTGLTYEQYF.

The chain joins TRBV6-1 to TRBJ2-2, with 11 bases that match TRBD2. The CDR3 sequence is 15 residues long. Germline V gene data show CDR1 as MNHNS and CDR2 as SASEGT. Unmatched junction bases numbered 4, after V lost 6 bases and J lost 4 bases. The CDR3 bases are TGTGCCAGCAGGCGACTAGCGGGACTCACCGGGGAGCTGTTTTTT. Translating it yields CASRRLAGLTGELFF.

The chain is built from TRBV27 and TRBJ1-5; 8 bases agree with TRBD1. V dropped 5 bases and J dropped 3; count of bases not matched to a gene: 6. The CDR3 is 15 residues long. CDR1 is MNHEY, CDR2 SMNVEV, per germline (reference sequence). CDR3 loop: CASSRTGSFNQPQHF. DNA of the CDR3: TGTGCCAGCAGTAGGACAGGGTCCTTCAATCAGCCCCAGCATTTT.

The chain recombines TRBV20-1 with TRBJ1-2; 10 nucleotides agree with TRBD1. The V gene end was trimmed by 2 bases and the J gene end by 6 bases; junction bases not matched to a gene: 9. The CDR3 loop spans 15 amino acids. Per the germline V gene, CDR1 is DFQATT and CDR2 is SNEGSKA (reference sequence). Here the CDR3 DNA reads TGCAGTGCTAGATCCGCGCGGGGGACAGGGGATGGCTACACCTTC. Its protein is CSARSARGTGDGYTF.

This clonotype appeared a few times. The CDR3 loop reads CSAREGNGWQPQHF. DNA for the CDR3: TGCAGTGCTAGAGAGGGGAACGGCTGGCAGCCCCAGCATTTT. The chain recombines TRBV20-1 with TRBJ1-5; D uncertain. In germline, CDR1 is DFQATT, CDR2 SNEGSKA (reference sequence). With 0 bases removed from V and 7 bases from J, the gap between germline ends came to 13 bases. CDR3 length equals 14 residues.

The genes are TRBV9 and TRBJ1-5; D remains unclear. The CDR3 extends over 16 amino acids. V lost 1 base and J 2 bases, leaving 13 bases between the germline ends. The germline CDR1 and CDR2 sequences are SGDLS and YYNGEE. As DNA, the CDR3 is TGTGCCAGCAGCGTATATTGGTTCGGGCGCAATCAGCCCCAGCATTTT. Amino acid sequence: CASSVYWFGRNQPQHF.

This clonotype was counted only a few times. The V gene is TRBV6-5, the J gene TRBJ1-2; TRBD1 matches at 7 bases. The CDR3 is 14 amino acids. Germline values: CDR1 MNHEY, CDR2 SVGAGI. V was clipped by 2 bases and J by 6 bases; unmatched bases: 6. The DNA for the CDR3 is TGTGCCAGCAGTTACCGGGGACAGATGGATGGCTACACCTTC. Protein product: CASSYRGQMDGYTF.